The source of this T cell receptor (beta chain) is a study of cytomegalovirus exposure and HLA in healthy donors. This clone occurred a few times. What it binds is unknown. The study's findings and limits: An analysis that was carried out later associated 16,951 TCR beta sequences with HLA alleles at 0.05 false discovery rate. In a later analysis, a missense DCLRE1C variant was linked to TCR beta V- and J-gene trimming.

The study ran its PCR with 60 Vbeta and 13 Jbeta primers. Sequencing used immunoSEQ multiplex PCR; TCRdb keeps in-frame clones, though not all of them. In the table there are about 200,000 clones, more than 75% of which are singletons. Germline CDR1 and CDR2: SGHKS and YYEKEE (reference sequence). The ends lost 1 base at V and 2 bases at J; junction bases unmatched: 4. CDR3 length: 15 amino acids. What was sequenced was PBMCs. The rearrangement links TRBV5-5 to TRBJ2-7, with 9 positions matching TRBD2. The receptor was derived from a woman aged 50 to 60 in good health and CMV-seropositive. Written as DNA, the CDR3 is TGTGCCAGCAGCTTGAGGAGCGGGAGGACCTACGAGCAGTACTTC. Translation: CASSLRSGRTYEQYF.